This T cell receptor (beta chain) was recovered during a study of beta chain features in type 1 diabetes. Study-level points and caveats: PCR, the amplification step, might favor shorter templates, equally in patients and controls. For Type 1 diabetes patients, all four CD4+ subsets carried TCRB CDR3s that were moderately but significantly shorter.

In all sorted populations, purity surpassed 98%. Turning to this clone: Its antigen is not identified.

Every isolated RNA sample was fully reverse transcribed, so sequencing captured expressed TCRB transcripts. Assay: immunoSEQ multiplex PCR; the TCRdb copy retains only in-frame clones and omits some. The sample shows 600,000 or so clones, more than 12% of them seen only once. CDR1 is KGHSH, CDR2 LQKENI, per germline. Trimming removed 6 bases from V and 0 bases from J; junction bases left unmatched: 11. This CDR3 is 17 amino acids long. Sequencing used naive CD4+ T cells from blood. This TCR was sampled from a young man with type 1 diabetes. The rearrangement links TRBV18 to TRBJ1-3, with 7 bases matching TRBD1. The CDR3 DNA reads TGTGCCAGCTCCGAGGCGACAGGGACCAGCTCTGGAAACACCATATATTTT. Protein product: CASSEATGTSSGNTIYF.